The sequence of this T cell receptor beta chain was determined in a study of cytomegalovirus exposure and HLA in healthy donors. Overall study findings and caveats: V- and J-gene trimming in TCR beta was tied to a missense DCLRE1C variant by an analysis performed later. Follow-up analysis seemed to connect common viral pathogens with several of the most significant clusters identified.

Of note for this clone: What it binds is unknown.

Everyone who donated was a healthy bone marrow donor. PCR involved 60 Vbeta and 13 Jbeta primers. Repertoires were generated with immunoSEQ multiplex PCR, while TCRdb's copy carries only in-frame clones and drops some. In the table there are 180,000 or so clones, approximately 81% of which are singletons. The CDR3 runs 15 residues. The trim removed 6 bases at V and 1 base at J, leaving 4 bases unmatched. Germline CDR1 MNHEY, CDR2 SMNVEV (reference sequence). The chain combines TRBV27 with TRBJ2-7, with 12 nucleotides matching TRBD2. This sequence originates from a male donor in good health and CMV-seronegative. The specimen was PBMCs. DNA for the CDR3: TGTGCCAGCAGAGGACTAGCGGGACCTTCCTACGAGCAGTACTTC. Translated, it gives CASRGLAGPSYEQYF.